The sequence of this T cell receptor (beta chain) was determined in a study of blood T cell repertoires in COVID-19. This CDR3 contains 11 residues. V gave up 6 bases and J gave up 8 bases, with 8 bases separating them. Germline assignment: CDR1 MNHEY and CDR2 SVGAGI. Under the authors' procedure: Reference gene primer amplification yielded estimated nucleated cell counts. Clones were sequenced by immunoSEQ multiplex PCR, and TCRdb holds only the in-frame ones, with some missing. The V and J calls and clone size come from that table; D and trimming were worked out from the DNA. The sample consists of 95,000 to 150,000 clones, more than 75% of them appearing once.

Material for sequencing was peripheral blood. The sequence derives from a human donor in a cohort sampled during active COVID-19. The V call is TRBV6-5, the J call TRBJ2-4; D uncertain. The CDR3: CASSPQDIQYF. CDR3 nucleotides: TGTGCCAGCAGCCCCCAGGACATTCAGTACTTC.